The TCR beta chain described here comes from a study of T-cell memory formation after mild COVID-19. Study-wide context: Largely donor-specific sequence clusters came from a couple of donors. Regarding the study as a whole: Clones that contracted from day 15 to 85 were balanced CD4/CD8, while later expanders leaned CD4+. Some SARS-CoV-2-responding clones were already detected in memory before infection.

In the case of this clonotype: Its antigen is unidentified.

cDNA libraries for TCR alpha and TCR beta, carrying sample barcodes and UMIs, came from 5'RACE with constant-segment primers. TCRdb reprocessed the 5' RACE reads via MiXCR and lists one record per CDR3 protein. The table has 390,000 or so distinct CDR3 sequences, about 15% seen once. The germline gives CDR1 LGHNA, CDR2 YNFKEQ. The ends were cut back, 0 bases at V and 1 base at J, with 9 bases in the middle. The CDR3 is 16 residues long. This receptor was identified in a man between 18 and 29 years old who had mild COVID-19 (a few samples of this study predate the infection). Cell type and time point are not known. The chain links TRBV4-2 to TRBJ2-2; D remains unclear. The sequencing sample was made of PBMCs or a T cell subset sorted from them (not recorded which). The CDR3 DNA sequence: TGTGCCAGCAGCCAAGAACCGTCCGGGAACACCGGGGAGCTGTTTTTT. Residues: CASSQEPSGNTGELFF.